These T cell receptor beta chains were read from a single sample in a study of blood T cells in healthy people across ages. Each CDR3 protein is one row after TCRdb ran MiXCR on the 5' RACE reads. Of over 700,000 distinct CDR3 sequences detected, about 55% appear once; the ten largest clones hold approximately 40%. The sample consisted of blood. The receptors here all came from an elderly man in good health. Each CDR3 is given with its conserved first and last residue. The order of the fields is J gene, clone size, V gene, D gene, CDR3 protein, CDR3 DNA. D genes are given only for firm matches. Clone size, where shown, is once, few, many, or a class for clones that have expanded.

j_gene: TRBJ2-7; abundance: NA; v_gene: TRBV29-1; d_gene: TRBD1; CDR3aa: CSGGTGAEYEQYF; CDR3nt: TGCAGCGGAGGGACAGGGGCCGAATACGAGCAGTACTTC
j_gene: TRBJ1-2; abundance: NA; v_gene: TRBV6-6; d_gene: NA; CDR3aa: CASNRVRVYGYTF; CDR3nt: TGTGCCAGCAACCGGGTGCGGGTCTACGGCTACACCTTC
j_gene: TRBJ2-7; abundance: few; v_gene: TRBV5-1; d_gene: NA; CDR3aa: CASSQGTVLGEQYF; CDR3nt: TGCGCCAGCAGCCAAGGGACCGTGCTGGGCGAGCAGTACTTC
j_gene: TRBJ2-5; abundance: NA; v_gene: TRBV4-1; d_gene: TRBD1; CDR3aa: CASSLTGVWGETQYF; CDR3nt: TGCGCCAGCAGCCTCACAGGGGTATGGGGGGAGACCCAGTACTTC
j_gene: TRBJ1-1; abundance: few; v_gene: TRBV5-1; d_gene: NA; CDR3aa: CASSPLGGTTEAFF; CDR3nt: TGCGCCAGCAGCCCCCTTGGGGGGACAACCGAAGCTTTCTTT
j_gene: TRBJ2-1; abundance: NA; v_gene: TRBV5-1; d_gene: NA; CDR3aa: CASSDNQDEQFF; CDR3nt: TGCGCCAGCAGCGATAACCAGGATGAGCAGTTCTTC
j_gene: TRBJ2-1; abundance: NA; v_gene: TRBV29-1; d_gene: NA; CDR3aa: CSVEEGLYNEQFF; CDR3nt: TGCAGCGTTGAAGAGGGCCTCTACAATGAGCAGTTCTTC
j_gene: TRBJ2-7; abundance: NA; v_gene: TRBV5-1; d_gene: TRBD1; CDR3aa: CASSTRDRGEQYF; CDR3nt: TGCGCCAGCAGCACCCGGGACAGGGGCGAGCAGTACTTC
j_gene: TRBJ2-5; abundance: few; v_gene: TRBV5-1; d_gene: NA; CDR3aa: CASSSPGFSEETQYF; CDR3nt: TGCGCCAGCAGCTCGCCGGGATTTTCGGAAGAGACCCAGTACTTC
j_gene: TRBJ2-5; abundance: NA; v_gene: TRBV7-9; d_gene: NA; CDR3aa: CASSLGQGNLETQYF; CDR3nt: TGTGCCAGCAGCTTAGGCCAGGGCAACCTAGAGACCCAGTACTTC
j_gene: TRBJ1-1; abundance: NA; v_gene: TRBV12-3/TRBV12-4; d_gene: NA; CDR3aa: CASSSNRIATEAFF; CDR3nt: TGTGCCAGCAGTTCAAACAGGATCGCCACTGAAGCTTTCTTT
j_gene: TRBJ2-7; abundance: NA; v_gene: TRBV5-1; d_gene: NA; CDR3aa: CASSSKGRSYEQYF; CDR3nt: TGCGCCAGCAGCTCCAAGGGACGTTCCTACGAGCAGTACTTC
j_gene: TRBJ2-7; abundance: NA; v_gene: TRBV6-6; d_gene: NA; CDR3aa: CASSSPYLDYEQYF; CDR3nt: TGTGCCAGCAGTTCTCCGTACTTAGACTACGAGCAGTACTTC
j_gene: TRBJ2-1; abundance: NA; v_gene: TRBV3-1; d_gene: NA; CDR3aa: CASSPQLDSPYNEQFF; CDR3nt: TGTGCCAGCAGCCCTCAATTGGACAGCCCCTACAATGAGCAGTTCTTC
j_gene: TRBJ2-5; abundance: NA; v_gene: TRBV2; d_gene: TRBD1; CDR3aa: CASNPRDRTIETQYF; CDR3nt: TGTGCCAGCAACCCCCGGGACAGGACTATAGAGACCCAGTACTTC
j_gene: TRBJ1-1; abundance: NA; v_gene: TRBV27; d_gene: TRBD1; CDR3aa: CASSTGTGVFEAFF; CDR3nt: TGTGCCAGCAGTACCGGGACAGGGGTGTTTGAAGCTTTCTTT
j_gene: TRBJ2-1; abundance: NA; v_gene: TRBV3-1; d_gene: NA; CDR3aa: CASSKSWGNEQFF; CDR3nt: TGTGCCAGCAGCAAAAGCTGGGGGAATGAGCAGTTCTTC
j_gene: TRBJ2-3; abundance: NA; v_gene: TRBV7-2; d_gene: NA; CDR3aa: CASARGGAYKYAYF; CDR3nt: TGTGCCAGCGCCCGGGGCGGGGCCTATAAATACGCGTATTTT
j_gene: TRBJ2-3; abundance: few; v_gene: TRBV7-9; d_gene: TRBD1; CDR3aa: CASSLLRDRVPRYAYF; CDR3nt: TGTGCCAGCAGCCTACTCCGGGACAGGGTCCCCAGATACGCGTATTTT
j_gene: TRBJ1-1; abundance: NA; v_gene: TRBV7-2; d_gene: TRBD1; CDR3aa: CASSYPQGATEAFF; CDR3nt: TGTGCCAGCAGCTACCCACAGGGGGCTACTGAAGCTTTCTTT
j_gene: TRBJ2-2; abundance: few; v_gene: TRBV20-1; d_gene: TRBD1; CDR3aa: CSARRQGLDTGELFF; CDR3nt: TGCAGTGCTAGGAGACAGGGTTTAGACACCGGGGAGCTGTTTTTT
j_gene: TRBJ1-1; abundance: NA; v_gene: TRBV5-1; d_gene: NA; CDR3aa: CAGSLDPSMEAFF; CDR3nt: TGCGCCGGCAGCTTGGATCCTTCCATGGAGGCTTTCTTT
j_gene: TRBJ2-5; abundance: NA; v_gene: TRBV6-5; d_gene: TRBD2; CDR3aa: CASSYRLAGGSETQYF; CDR3nt: TGTGCCAGCAGTTACCGGCTAGCGGGAGGATCAGAGACCCAGTACTTC
j_gene: TRBJ2-3; abundance: NA; v_gene: TRBV4-1; d_gene: TRBD2; CDR3aa: CASSPRLAGGSAYF; CDR3nt: TGCGCCAGCAGTCCAAGACTAGCGGGAGGGAGCGCGTATTTT
j_gene: TRBJ2-3; abundance: NA; v_gene: TRBV13; d_gene: TRBD2; CDR3aa: CASSQREWGTDTQYF; CDR3nt: TGTGCCAGCAGCCAGCGGGAGTGGGGCACAGATACGCAGTATTTT
j_gene: TRBJ1-1; abundance: NA; v_gene: TRBV20-1; d_gene: TRBD1; CDR3aa: CSARGPGGANTEAFF; CDR3nt: TGCAGTGCTAGAGGCCCAGGGGGCGCGAACACTGAAGCTTTCTTT
j_gene: TRBJ1-5; abundance: NA; v_gene: TRBV11-2; d_gene: TRBD1; CDR3aa: CASSLRQGGMSNQPQHF; CDR3nt: TGTGCCAGCAGCCTACGACAGGGGGGGATGAGCAATCAGCCCCAGCATTTT
j_gene: TRBJ2-4; abundance: few; v_gene: TRBV3-1; d_gene: TRBD1; CDR3aa: CASSQAGTGLIAKNIQYF; CDR3nt: TGTGCCAGCAGCCAGGCCGGGACAGGACTTATAGCCAAAAACATTCAGTACTTC
j_gene: TRBJ2-3; abundance: NA; v_gene: TRBV7-2; d_gene: NA; CDR3aa: CASSPREGRGTDTQYF; CDR3nt: TGTGCCAGCAGCCCACGTGAGGGGCGAGGCACAGATACGCAGTATTTT
j_gene: TRBJ2-1; abundance: NA; v_gene: TRBV3-1; d_gene: TRBD2; CDR3aa: CASSQGWAGGDEQFF; CDR3nt: TGTGCCAGCAGCCAAGGTTGGGCGGGAGGGGACGAGCAGTTCTTC
j_gene: TRBJ2-7; abundance: NA; v_gene: TRBV6-2/TRBV6-3; d_gene: TRBD2; CDR3aa: CASSRRLAGALYEQYF; CDR3nt: TGTGCCAGCAGCCGACGTCTAGCGGGGGCCCTCTACGAGCAGTACTTC
j_gene: TRBJ2-6; abundance: few; v_gene: TRBV5-4; d_gene: NA; CDR3aa: CASTLSLGRNSGANVLTF; CDR3nt: TGTGCCAGCACCCTCTCACTGGGCCGGAACTCTGGGGCCAACGTCCTGACTTTC
j_gene: TRBJ1-4; abundance: NA; v_gene: TRBV7-9; d_gene: NA; CDR3aa: CASSPTLGANEKLFF; CDR3nt: TGTGCCAGCAGCCCCACGTTGGGGGCTAATGAAAAACTGTTTTTT
j_gene: TRBJ2-1; abundance: few; v_gene: TRBV10-3; d_gene: NA; CDR3aa: CAISPGQSERGEQFF; CDR3nt: TGTGCCATCAGCCCCGGACAGTCAGAGCGGGGTGAGCAGTTCTTC
j_gene: TRBJ2-5; abundance: NA; v_gene: TRBV20-1; d_gene: NA; CDR3aa: CSASNAEETQYF; CDR3nt: TGCAGTGCTAGTAATGCCGAAGAGACCCAGTACTTC
j_gene: TRBJ1-1; abundance: NA; v_gene: TRBV5-1; d_gene: NA; CDR3aa: CASSFAPGSGEAFF; CDR3nt: TGCGCCAGCAGCTTTGCCCCGGGGTCTGGTGAAGCTTTCTTT
j_gene: TRBJ1-1; abundance: few; v_gene: TRBV7-9; d_gene: NA; CDR3aa: CASSPGAGTGKAFF; CDR3nt: TGTGCCAGCAGCCCCGGGGCAGGTACCGGGAAGGCTTTCTTT
j_gene: TRBJ2-5; abundance: NA; v_gene: TRBV11-1; d_gene: NA; CDR3aa: CASSLGQTDSQETQYF; CDR3nt: TGTGCCAGCAGCTTAGGGCAGACCGATTCTCAAGAGACCCAGTACTTC
j_gene: TRBJ2-4; abundance: NA; v_gene: TRBV5-8; d_gene: TRBD1; CDR3aa: CASSTRQGAQYF; CDR3nt: TGTGCCAGCAGCACCAGACAGGGGGCCCAGTACTTC
j_gene: TRBJ1-2; abundance: NA; v_gene: TRBV12-3/TRBV12-4; d_gene: TRBD1; CDR3aa: CASSPPGTGEGYGYTF; CDR3nt: TGTGCCAGCAGTCCTCCTGGGACAGGGGAAGGCTATGGCTACACCTTC
j_gene: TRBJ2-6; abundance: NA; v_gene: TRBV14; d_gene: NA; CDR3aa: CASSQRASGANVLTF; CDR3nt: TGTGCCAGCAGCCAACGGGCCTCTGGGGCCAACGTCCTGACTTTC
j_gene: TRBJ2-7; abundance: NA; v_gene: TRBV9; d_gene: NA; CDR3aa: CASSVRDREEAQYF; CDR3nt: TGTGCCAGCAGCGTACGAGACAGAGAAGAGGCCCAGTACTTC
j_gene: TRBJ2-1; abundance: NA; v_gene: TRBV3-1; d_gene: NA; CDR3aa: CASSPRDQLYNEQFF; CDR3nt: TGTGCCAGCAGCCCCCGGGACCAACTCTACAATGAGCAGTTCTTC
j_gene: TRBJ2-2; abundance: NA; v_gene: TRBV6-6; d_gene: TRBD2; CDR3aa: CASSPTSGRGTGELFF; CDR3nt: TGTGCCAGCAGTCCTACTAGCGGGAGGGGAACCGGGGAGCTGTTTTTT
j_gene: TRBJ2-1; abundance: once; v_gene: TRBV20-1; d_gene: NA; CDR3aa: CSATGLIYNEQFF; CDR3nt: TGCAGTGCTACGGGACTGATTTACAATGAGCAGTTCTTC
j_gene: TRBJ2-4; abundance: few; v_gene: TRBV2; d_gene: NA; CDR3aa: CASTQSGAPGHIQYF; CDR3nt: TGTGCCAGCACCCAATCTGGGGCCCCAGGCCACATTCAGTACTTC
j_gene: TRBJ2-7; abundance: NA; v_gene: TRBV7-9; d_gene: NA; CDR3aa: CASSPVSAGPYEQYF; CDR3nt: TGTGCCAGCAGCCCAGTGTCGGCAGGGCCCTACGAGCAGTACTTC
j_gene: TRBJ2-7; abundance: NA; v_gene: TRBV4-1; d_gene: TRBD2; CDR3aa: CASSQQGETSKAYEQYF; CDR3nt: TGCGCCAGCAGCCAACAGGGCGAGACTAGCAAGGCATACGAGCAGTACTTC
j_gene: TRBJ1-2; abundance: NA; v_gene: TRBV10-2; d_gene: NA; CDR3aa: CASSESRDPPYGYTF; CDR3nt: TGCGCCAGCAGTGAGAGCCGGGATCCCCCCTATGGCTACACCTTC
j_gene: TRBJ2-3; abundance: NA; v_gene: TRBV10-2; d_gene: NA; CDR3aa: CATKGYQRGTDTQYF; CDR3nt: TGCGCCACTAAAGGGTACCAGCGCGGCACAGATACGCAGTATTTT
j_gene: TRBJ2-3; abundance: NA; v_gene: TRBV29-1; d_gene: NA; CDR3aa: CSVEGRPSRRHRYAYF; CDR3nt: TGCAGCGTTGAAGGAAGGCCTAGCCGCCGCCACAGATACGCGTATTTT
j_gene: TRBJ2-6; abundance: NA; v_gene: TRBV27; d_gene: NA; CDR3aa: CASSTDFLSGANVLTF; CDR3nt: TGTGCCAGCAGCACAGATTTTTTGTCTGGGGCCAACGTCCTGACTTTC